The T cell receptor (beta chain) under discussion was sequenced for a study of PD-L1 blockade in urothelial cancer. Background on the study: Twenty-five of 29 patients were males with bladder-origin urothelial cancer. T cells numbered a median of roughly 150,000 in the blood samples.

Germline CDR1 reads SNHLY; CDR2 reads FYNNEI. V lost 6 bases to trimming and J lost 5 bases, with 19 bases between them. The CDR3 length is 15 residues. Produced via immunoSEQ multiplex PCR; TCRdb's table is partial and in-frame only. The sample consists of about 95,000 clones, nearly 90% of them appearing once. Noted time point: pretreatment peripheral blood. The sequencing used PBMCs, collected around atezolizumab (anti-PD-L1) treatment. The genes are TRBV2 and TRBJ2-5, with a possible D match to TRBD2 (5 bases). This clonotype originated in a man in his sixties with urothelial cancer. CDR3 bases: TGTGCCAGCAGCGTGGGAGTTCAGGCGTGGGAGACCCAGTACTTC. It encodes CASSVGVQAWETQYF.